Below are 18 T cell receptor beta chains sequenced from a single sample in a study of OX40 agonist ivuxolimab in advanced cancers. Assay used: immunoSEQ multiplex PCR; TCRdb lists only in-frame clones, some missing. The sample consists of roughly 50,000 clones, 87% of them appearing once. Here the sequenced sample was CD4+ or CD8+ T cells sorted from blood, taken in a trial of the OX40 agonist ivuxolimab. All receptors derive from an adult with an advanced solid tumor such as melanoma, head and neck, liver or kidney cancer.

DNA for the CDR3: TGTGCCAGCAGCCAACAGGGGCCGGGCCGCTCACCCCTCCACTTT. Its translation: CASSQQGPGRSPLHF. J is TRBJ1-6 and V is TRBV11-1, with TRBD1 identical over 7 bases. With V trimmed by 5 bases and J by 10 bases, 11 bases remained unmatched. CDR1 SGHAT and CDR2 FQDESV come from the germline V gene (reference sequence). This CDR3 region has 15 residues.

This clone was counted a few times. The V and J genes are TRBV9 and TRBJ1-1, with D uncertain. Germline assignment: CDR1 SGDLS and CDR2 YYNGEE. V dropped 1 base and J dropped 8 bases, with 12 bases sitting between them. This CDR3 has 13 residues. DNA of the CDR3: TGTGCCAGCAGCGTAAGTCCTCTAACCGAAGCTTTCTTT. Protein: CASSVSPLTEAFF.

This chain uses TRBV30 with TRBJ2-2; the D gene is possibly TRBD1 (5 bases). The ends were cut back, 3 bases at V and 2 bases at J, with 10 bases in the middle. The germline gives CDR1 GTSNPN, CDR2 SVGIG (reference sequence). The CDR3 is made up of 14 amino acids. CDR3 loop: CAWRSWTNTGELFF. The CDR3 DNA follows: TGTGCCTGGAGAAGCTGGACAAACACCGGGGAGCTGTTTTTT. Complete variable domain (other parts from reference TRBV30 and TRBJ2-2): SQTIHQWPATLVQPVGSPLSLECTVEGTSNPNLYWYRQAAGRGLQLLFYSVGIGQISSEVPQNLSASRPQDRQFILSSKKLLLSDSGFYLCAWRSWTNTGELFFGEGSRLTVL.

The genes are TRBV2 and TRBJ2-3, with D possibly matching TRBD1 (5 bases). The CDR3 sequence is 16 residues long. Germline CDR1 SNHLY, CDR2 FYNNEI. Trimming removed 10 bases from V and 2 bases from J, with 22 bases in between. The DNA of the CDR3 is TGTGCCATCCCCGCTGTTTGGGCAGGGTTCACAGATACGCAGTATTTT. Amino acid sequence: CAIPAVWAGFTDTQYF.

Details on this clone: Other DNA sequences in the sample encode the same CDR3. This chain uses TRBV28 with TRBJ2-1, with 8 bases identical to TRBD2. V lost 7 bases and J lost 2; bases outside the gene matches: 7. This CDR3 has 15 residues. CDR1 and CDR2 (germline): MDHEN, SYDVKM. The DNA of the CDR3 is TGTGCCAGCACCACGGGGGGGGGCGCCTACAATGAGCAGTTCTTC. This sequence encodes CASTTGGGAYNEQFF.

The chain has TRBV28 and TRBJ2-3; D possibly corresponds to TRBD2 (5 bases). The CDR3 consists of 14 residues. Germline CDR1 reads MDHEN; CDR2 reads SYDVKM. Deletions cut 2 bases from V and 0 bases from J, with 6 bases between. The CDR3 DNA reads as TGTGCCAGCAGTTTACCGGGGAGCACAGATACGCAGTATTTT. Amino acids: CASSLPGSTDTQYF.

This chain uses TRBV21-1 with TRBJ2-7; the table's TRBD1 call for D was not verified on the DNA. TRBV21-1 is listed as a pseudogene. This CDR3 is 12 amino acids long. The CDR3 region is CASSSGQGEQYF. CDR3 DNA sequence: TGTGCCAGCAGCTCCGGACAGGGAGAGCAGTACTTC.

CDR3 loop: CAWSVPGRGYGYTF. CDR3 bases: TGTGCCTGGAGTGTACCCGGCAGGGGCTATGGCTACACCTTC. This sequence joins TRBV30 and TRBJ1-2, with D maybe TRBD1 (6 bases). CDR1 is GTSNPN, CDR2 SVGIG, per germline (reference sequence). V was shortened by 0 bases and J by 4 bases, with 12 bases between the two germline ends. This CDR3 comprises 14 residues.

The chain combines TRBV27 with TRBJ2-7; tentatively, D is TRBD1 or TRBD2 (5 bases each). This CDR3 comprises 17 residues. Trimming removed 0 bases at V and 2 bases at J, with 17 bases between. Per germline, CDR1 MNHEY and CDR2 SMNVEV (reference sequence). The CDR3: CASSLSIAKGNTYEQYF. The CDR3 DNA sequence: TGTGCCAGCAGTTTATCGATAGCGAAGGGGAACACCTACGAGCAGTACTTC.

CDR3: CAISEIREARNGNQPQHF. The CDR3 DNA sequence: TGTGCCATCAGTGAGATCAGGGAGGCCCGAAATGGCAATCAGCCCCAGCATTTT. The chain joins TRBV10-3 to TRBJ1-5; weak D call: TRBD1 (5 bases). This CDR3 is built from 18 residues. Trimming removed 2 bases from V and 2 bases from J, with 19 bases in between. Germline V gene lookup returns CDR1 ENHRY and CDR2 SYGVKD.

The V call is TRBV27, the J call TRBJ1-1; D unclear. Germline V gene sequence: CDR1 MNHEY, CDR2 SMNVEV (reference sequence). V lost 6 bases to trimming and J lost 0 bases, with 11 bases between them. The CDR3 loop spans 14 amino acids. The DNA for the CDR3 is TGTGCCAGCAGCCCCCAGACCTTGAACACTGAAGCTTTCTTT. It specifies CASSPQTLNTEAFF.

This rearrangement joins TRBV6-5 to TRBJ1-2, with unresolved D. This CDR3 is built from 14 residues. V was shortened by 2 bases and J by 4 bases, with 11 bases between the two germline ends. Germline V gene sequence: CDR1 MNHEY, CDR2 SVGAGI. The CDR3 reads CASSYQWAGYGYTF. CDR3 DNA: TGTGCCAGCAGTTACCAGTGGGCAGGCTATGGCTACACCTTC.

This chain connects TRBV28 to TRBJ2-7, with D perhaps matching TRBD1 or TRBD2 (5 bases each). The CDR3 consists of 15 residues. Germline lookup yields CDR1 MDHEN and CDR2 SYDVKM. V lost 4 bases to trimming and J lost 3 bases, with 16 bases between them. The CDR3 bases are TGTGCCAGCAGTTCGCTCACCGGGACGATCTACGAGCAGTACTTC. Translating gives CASSSLTGTIYEQYF. The whole variable domain, remainder taken from reference TRBV28 and TRBJ2-7, is DVKVTQSSRYLVKRTGEKVFLECVQDMDHENMFWYRQDPGLGLRLIYFSYDVKMKEKGDIPEGYSVSREKKERFSLILESASTNQTSMYLCASSSLTGTIYEQYFGPGTRLTVT.

The rearrangement uses TRBV4-1 and TRBJ1-6; 10 bases map to TRBD1. With 4 bases clipped from V and 9 bases from J, the junction kept 0 bases outside the gene matches. The CDR3 extends over 13 amino acids. Germline assignment: CDR1 MGHRA and CDR2 YSYEKL. In DNA form, the CDR3 reads TGCGCCAGCAGCCGGACAGGGGGTTCACCCCTCCACTTT. Translating it yields CASSRTGGSPLHF.

The rearrangement uses TRBV5-4 and TRBJ2-2; TRBD1 is a possible D gene (7 bases). CDR1 and CDR2 (germline): SGHNT, YYREEE (reference sequence). V lost 4 bases, J lost 2 bases, and 21 bases lay in between. The CDR3 runs 18 residues. The CDR3, as DNA: TGTGCCAGCAGCGGGGAACAGGGGAGCGGGTTAAACACCGGGGAGCTGTTTTTT. Translating it yields CASSGEQGSGLNTGELFF.

V is TRBV18 and J is TRBJ2-1; 8 nucleotides agree with TRBD2. The germline gives CDR1 KGHSH, CDR2 LQKENI. V trimming: 3 bases; J trimming: 0 bases; junction bases outside the gene matches: 1. The CDR3 runs 15 residues. CDR3 in DNA: TGTGCCAGCTCACCCGGGACTAGCTCCTACAATGAGCAGTTCTTC. Translation: CASSPGTSSYNEQFF.

The genes are TRBV5-1 and TRBJ2-5; D remains ambiguous. V dropped 2 bases and J dropped 2 bases, with 7 bases sitting between them. The CDR3 length is 13 residues. In germline, CDR1 is SGHRS, CDR2 YFSETQ. The CDR3 DNA reads as TGCGCCAGCAGCTTAACGCCACAAGAGACCCAGTACTTC. Amino acid sequence: CASSLTPQETQYF.

The chain recombines TRBV7-2 with TRBJ2-3, with 13 bases aligning to TRBD2. The trim removed 2 bases at V and 0 bases at J, leaving 2 bases unmatched. In germline, CDR1 is SGHTA, CDR2 FQGNSA. This CDR3 region has 17 residues. The CDR3 sequence is CASSLRTSGSSTDTQYF. CDR3 DNA sequence: TGTGCCAGCAGCTTACGGACTAGCGGGAGTAGCACAGATACGCAGTATTTT.